The present entry profiles one T cell receptor (beta chain) with its context. This clone was detected only once. It lacks a known antigen. The sample holds no much larger clone one base away, and base qualities are not on file. Following the manufacturer's instructions, genomic DNA from CD8+ cells served as the input for TCRbeta sequencing. The immunoSEQ assay was used for TCRbeta sequencing, which was carried out at a genomics technology centre in Finland. The paper's processing steps were these. Clonotype tables from the immunoSEQ preprocessing pipeline were converted to VDJtools format, and non-productive clonotypes were removed. Samples below 10,000 reads were excluded and the rest subsampled to 10,000 reads; six of eight CND-RA samples passed. The VDJtools CalcDiversityStats function was applied to data subsampled to 10,000 reads to calculate Shannon-Wiener, Simpson and clonality indices. Non-singleton TCRbeta clonotypes were hard-matched, with no mismatches allowed, against VDJdb to infer antigen specificity. CDR3 sequences that differed by one amino acid (Hamming distance 1) were grouped together into clusters with potentially shared antigen targets. Group enrichment of public clonotypes was tested with one-sided Fisher's exact tests after groups were resampled to six samples, with the procedure repeated ten times. TCRdb's version of the immuneACCESS table is confined to in-frame rearrangements and falls short of the full clone set. An unresolved V gene accounts for under half of the shortfall where checked; the remainder is of unknown origin. That table supplies the V and J calls and clone size; D and trimming were determined from the DNA. Here the sample has several thousand clones; 55% to 75% occur a single time. Clones ranked in the top ten supply roughly 34% of the sample.

CDR1 and CDR2 are read off the germline V gene (reference sequence) as SEHNR and FQNEAQ. The CDR3 measures 15 amino acids from cysteine to phenylalanine. This entry keeps only the CDR3 DNA: 45 bases, framed from base 1. V gives up 0 bases and J gives up 2 bases, and the segment between their germline ends measures 11 bases. The data were taken from a study of CD8 T cells in seronegative destructive rheumatoid arthritis (dated by TCRdb to the early 2020s). In the study overall: Most of the eight CND-RA patients were receiving biological drugs at sampling. The seropositive RA, seronegative RA and healthy control comparison cohorts were obtained from an earlier published TCRbeta dataset rather than being newly sequenced. Peripheral CD8+ TCRbeta repertoires were compared between CCP-negative destructive rheumatoid arthritis (CND-RA) patients and newly diagnosed seropositive RA, seronegative RA and healthy controls.

Here is what the overall study found, with its caveats: Because no diagnostic samples were available, the TCR repertoire differences may partly reflect poor disease control over the years rather than being present at onset. More CMV-reactive and fewer influenza A-reactive CD8+ TCRbeta sequences were observed in CND-RA repertoires than in controls and other RA subtypes. With age adjusted for, CD8+ TCRbeta repertoires in CND-RA patients appeared less diverse and more clonal than repertoires in other RA subtypes. CND-RA patients appeared to carry a distinct set of enriched public clonotypes, which the authors read as support for a separate disease subset. No public clonotype enrichment survived Benjamini-Hochberg correction across the approximately 120,000 clonotypes tested. The small size of the CND-RA cohort was acknowledged as a study limitation.

CND-RA patients were negative for the clinical CCP2 antibody test, and joint destruction progressed despite active therapy. Every CND-RA patient showed typical joint destruction in the wrists and ankles and had failed conventional anti-rheumatic therapy. CND-RA patients were sampled after long disease histories, spanning decades in several cases, rather than at diagnosis. Roughly 53 millilitres of EDTA-anticoagulated peripheral blood were collected from each patient. Ficoll-Paque PLUS density gradient separation was used to isolate peripheral blood mononuclear cells. AutoMACS magnetic bead positive selection was used to isolate CD8+ cells from fresh or cryopreserved PBMCs, and purity was verified by flow cytometry. Genomic DNA was extracted with Nucleospin Tissue or Tissue XS kits and quantified on a Qubit 2.0 fluorometer.

The chain is encoded by TRBV7-9 joined to TRBJ2-7; perhaps TRBD2 is the D gene, with 7 bases matching. The TCR sequence derives from a woman aged 45-69 years with seronegative destructive rheumatoid arthritis. Specimen: CD8+ T cells from blood. CDR3 loop: CASSLAAGATYEQYF. The DNA sequence is TGTGCCAGCAGCTTAGCTGCGGGGGCGACCTACGAGCAGTACTTC.